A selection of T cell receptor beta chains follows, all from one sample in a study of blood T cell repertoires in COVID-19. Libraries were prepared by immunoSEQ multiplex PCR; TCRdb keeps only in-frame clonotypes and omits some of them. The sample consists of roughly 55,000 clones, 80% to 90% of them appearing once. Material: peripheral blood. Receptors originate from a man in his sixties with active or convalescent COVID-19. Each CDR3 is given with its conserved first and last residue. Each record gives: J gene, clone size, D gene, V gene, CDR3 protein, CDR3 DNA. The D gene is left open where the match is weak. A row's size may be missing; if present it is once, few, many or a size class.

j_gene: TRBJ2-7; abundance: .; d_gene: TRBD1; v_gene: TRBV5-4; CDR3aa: CASSLEQGAGEQYF; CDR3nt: TGTGCCAGCAGCTTGGAACAGGGGGCCGGCGAGCAGTACTTC
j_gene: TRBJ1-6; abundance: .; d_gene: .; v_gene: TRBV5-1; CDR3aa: CASSGAQGSSPLHF; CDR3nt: TGCGCCAGCAGCGGGGCACAGGGATCTTCACCCCTCCACTTT
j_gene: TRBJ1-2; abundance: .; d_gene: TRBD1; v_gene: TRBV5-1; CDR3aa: CASSLQGGDYGYTF; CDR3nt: TGCGCCAGCAGCTTACAGGGGGGAGATTATGGCTACACCTTC
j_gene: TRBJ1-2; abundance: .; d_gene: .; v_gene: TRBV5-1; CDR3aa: CASQTGSRDGYTF; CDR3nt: TGCGCCAGCCAAACGGGATCTAGGGATGGCTACACCTTC
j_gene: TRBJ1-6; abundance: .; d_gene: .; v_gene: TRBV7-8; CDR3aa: CASSIGLVDNSPLHF; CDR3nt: TGTGCCAGCAGCATAGGACTAGTAGATAATTCACCCCTCCACTTT
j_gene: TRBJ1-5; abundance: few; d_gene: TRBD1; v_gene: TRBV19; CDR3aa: CASSWGQGNNQPQHF; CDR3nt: TGTGCCAGTAGTTGGGGACAGGGGAACAATCAGCCCCAGCATTTT
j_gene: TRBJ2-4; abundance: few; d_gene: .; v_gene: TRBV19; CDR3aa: CACGGSLNIQYF; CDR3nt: TGTGCCTGCGGGGGCAGCCTCAACATTCAGTACTTC
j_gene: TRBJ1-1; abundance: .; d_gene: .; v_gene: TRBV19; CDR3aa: CASTIRGFPSTEAFF; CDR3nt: TGTGCCAGTACCATAAGGGGTTTCCCTTCAACTGAAGCTTTCTTT
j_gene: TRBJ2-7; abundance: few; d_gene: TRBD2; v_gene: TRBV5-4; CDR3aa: CASRPQGLAGDEQYF; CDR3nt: TGTGCCAGCAGGCCCCAGGGACTAGCGGGAGACGAGCAGTACTTC
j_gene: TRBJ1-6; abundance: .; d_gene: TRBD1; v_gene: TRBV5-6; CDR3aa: CASSWTGTGNSPLHF; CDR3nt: TGTGCCAGCAGCTGGACCGGGACAGGGAATTCACCCCTCCACTTT
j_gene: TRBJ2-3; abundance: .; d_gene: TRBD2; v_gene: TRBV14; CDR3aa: CASSQDLGAGGFTDTQYF; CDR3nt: TGTGCCAGCAGCCAAGATCTCGGAGCGGGGGGATTCACAGATACGCAGTATTTT
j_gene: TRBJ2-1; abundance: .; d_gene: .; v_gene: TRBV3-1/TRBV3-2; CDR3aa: CASSQVPNEQFF; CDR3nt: TGTGCCAGCAGCCAAGTCCCTAATGAGCAGTTCTTC
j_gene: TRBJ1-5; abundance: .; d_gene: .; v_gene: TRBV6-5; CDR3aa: CASRPRDTGFQPQHF; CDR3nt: TGTGCCAGCAGACCCCGGGACACTGGTTTTCAACCCCAGCATTTT
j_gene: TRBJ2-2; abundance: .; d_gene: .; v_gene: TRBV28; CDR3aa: CASSLRGKRTGELFF; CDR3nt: TGTGCCAGCAGTTTACGGGGAAAGCGGACCGGGGAGCTGTTTTTT
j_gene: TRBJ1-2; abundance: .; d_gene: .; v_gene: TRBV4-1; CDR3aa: CASSQGPGARVIGYTF; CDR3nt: TGCGCCAGCAGCCAAGGTCCAGGGGCGAGGGTAATTGGCTACACCTTC
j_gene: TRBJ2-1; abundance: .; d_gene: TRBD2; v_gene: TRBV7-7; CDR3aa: CASSLALAGYNEQFF; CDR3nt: TGTGCCAGCAGCTTAGCGCTAGCGGGATACAATGAGCAGTTCTTC
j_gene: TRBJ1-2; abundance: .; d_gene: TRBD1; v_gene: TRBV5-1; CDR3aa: CASSLDTTGGASGYTF; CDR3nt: TGCGCCAGCAGCTTGGACACAACAGGGGGCGCCTCTGGCTACACCTTC
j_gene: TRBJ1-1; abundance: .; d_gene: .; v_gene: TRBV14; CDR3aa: CASSPPYGVAEAFF; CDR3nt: TGTGCCAGCAGCCCCCCTTATGGAGTGGCTGAAGCTTTCTTT
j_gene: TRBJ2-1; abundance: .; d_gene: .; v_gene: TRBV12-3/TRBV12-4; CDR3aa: CASSLTTLGQFF; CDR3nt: TGTGCCAGCAGTTTAACGACTTTAGGGCAGTTCTTC
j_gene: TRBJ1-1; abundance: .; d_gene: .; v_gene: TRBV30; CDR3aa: CAWSVPGTPGQHEAFF; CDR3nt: TGTGCCTGGAGTGTACCCGGAACCCCCGGACAACATGAAGCTTTCTTT